The next 17 T cell receptor beta chains were all read from a single sample in a study of monozygotic twins with inflammatory bowel disease. TCRdb re-called the 5' RACE reads, yielding one record per CDR3 amino acid sequence without DNA. Listed are 300,000 to 400,000 distinct CDR3 sequences; approximately 2% falls within the top ten. Sequenced input: blood. The receptors come from a human donor with ulcerative colitis or Crohn's disease, or a healthy co-twin of an affected twin (not recorded which).

V and J are TRBV4-1 and TRBJ2-1; as DNA is missing, the TRBD2 call by TCRdb cannot be tested. This CDR3 region has 16 residues. Germline V CDR1 and CDR2: MGHRA, YSYEKL. CDR3 sequence reads: CASSPRLAGNSNEQFF.

The chain recombines TRBV20-1 with TRBJ2-1; with no DNA, the TCRdb D assignment of TRBD2 cannot be verified. The CDR3 loop spans 14 amino acids. Germline V lookup: CDR1 DFQATT, CDR2 SNEGSKA (reference sequence). This CDR3 is CSASIAGVYNEQFF.

V usage is TRBV7-9 and J usage is TRBJ2-3. This CDR3 spans 11 amino acids. Per the germline V gene, CDR1 is SEHNR and CDR2 is FQNEAQ (reference sequence). The CDR3 loop is CASTVTDTQYF.

The chain joins TRBV18 to TRBJ1-2; there is no DNA to check the TCRdb D call of TRBD1. CDR1 is KGHSH and CDR2 is LQKENI in the germline V gene. The CDR3 totals 14 residues. CDR3 region: CASSPAQAGYGYTF.

The chain employs TRBV5-1 and TRBJ2-1; the TRBD2 assignment by TCRdb is unverifiable without DNA. The CDR3 length is 16 residues. The germline V gene has CDR1 SGHRS and CDR2 YFSETQ. CDR3 in amino acids: CASSLEGTSGDNEQFF.

CDR3 sequence reads: CASSAAGTAYEAEAFF. The gene calls are TRBV4-1 and TRBJ1-1; TCRdb lists TRBD1, though no DNA is available to test this call. The CDR3 has 16 residues. The V gene's germline CDR1 is MGHRA and CDR2 YSYEKL.

The J gene is TRBJ2-7, the V gene TRBV3-1; TCRdb's D call, TRBD1, is unchecked because there is no DNA. CDR3 length: 16 residues. CDR1 is LGHDT and CDR2 is YNNKEL in the germline V gene (reference sequence). The CDR3 here is CASSQGGGQNSYEQHF.

This chain's CDR3 is CASSHGTGDQPQHF. This chain connects TRBV7-2 to TRBJ1-5; there is no DNA to check the TCRdb D call of TRBD1. CDR1 and CDR2 (germline): SGHTA, FQGNSA. The CDR3 extends over 14 amino acids. The entire variable domain, with the rest obtained from reference TRBV7-2 and TRBJ1-5, is as follows: GAGVSQSPSNKVTEKGKDVELRCDPISGHTALYWYRQSLGQGLEFLIYFQGNSAPDKSGLPSDRFSAERTGGSVSTLTIQRTQQEDSAVYLCASSHGTGDQPQHFGDGTRLSIL.

The genes are TRBV21-1 and TRBJ2-7; TCRdb names TRBD1, which stays unverified in the absence of DNA. TRBV21-1 constitutes a pseudogene. The CDR3 runs 14 residues. This chain's CDR3 is CASSKDRDPYEQYF.

The CDR3 protein is CASRGRNSNQPQHF. V is TRBV6-2 or TRBV6-3 and J is TRBJ1-5; TCRdb calls TRBD1, which cannot be checked without DNA. CDR3 length: 14 amino acids. Germline V gives CDR1 MNHEY, CDR2 SVGEGT.

The chain couples TRBV5-1 to TRBJ2-7; there is no DNA to check the TCRdb D call of TRBD1. Germline-derived CDR1 and CDR2 are SGHRS and YFSETQ. The CDR3 has 15 residues. The CDR3 reads CASSGAGTADYEQYF.

The chain employs TRBV5-1 and TRBJ2-1; TCRdb lists TRBD2, though no DNA is available to test this call. CDR3 length equals 13 residues. Germline values: CDR1 SGHRS, CDR2 YFSETQ. The CDR3 sequence: CASRERDYNEQFF.

J is TRBJ1-6 and V is TRBV5-1; TCRdb reports TRBD1, a call that lacks DNA to check it against. The CDR3 is made up of 14 amino acids. From germline, CDR1 is SGHRS and CDR2 YFSETQ. The CDR3 region is CASSLDRVNSPLHF.

The chain couples TRBV6-1 to TRBJ2-7; TCRdb selects TRBD1, and the lack of DNA leaves this call unchecked. The CDR3 sequence is 15 residues long. In germline, CDR1 is MNHNS, CDR2 SASEGT. The CDR3 protein is CASPPGQGGFYEQYF.

CDR3 region: CSASSELTEAFF. The chain has TRBV20-1 and TRBJ1-1. Germline assignment: CDR1 DFQATT and CDR2 SNEGSKA (reference sequence). This CDR3 contains 12 residues.

The rearrangement uses TRBV7-9 and TRBJ2-3; TCRdb picks TRBD2, but there is no DNA to check that call. The CDR3 is 14 residues long. Germline CDR1 is SEHNR and CDR2 is FQNEAQ (reference sequence). CDR3 residues: CASSLTRDTDTQYF. The full variable domain, completed using reference TRBV7-9 and TRBJ2-3, is DTGVSQNPRHKITKRGQNVTFRCDPISEHNRLYWYRQTLGQGPEFLTYFQNEAQLEKSRLLSDRFSAERPKGSFSTLEIQRTEQGDSAMYLCASSLTRDTDTQYFGPGTRLTVL.

The chain is built from TRBV6-5 and TRBJ1-5; as DNA is missing, the TRBD1 call by TCRdb cannot be tested. Germline-derived CDR1 and CDR2 are MNHEY and SVGAGI. There are 15 residues in the CDR3. CDR3 residues: CASSFSMDRAQPQHF.